One T cell receptor beta chain is described in this entry. This entry is derived from a study of control samples from healthy donors and cancer patients. TCRdb's copy holds only in-frame clones and misses some; the assay was immunoSEQ multiplex PCR. Of 150,000 to 200,000 clones detected, 95% to 96% appear once; the ten largest clones hold approximately 0.93%. This TCR derives from a woman aged 25 to 39 in good health. Sequencing was done on a sample of blood.

CDR3 bases: TGTGCCAGCAGCGCAAATCGGGACAGGGGGCGCCGGACAGATACGCAGTATTTT. Encoded protein: CASSANRDRGRRTDTQYF. This chain connects TRBV9 to TRBJ2-3; 12 bases agree with TRBD1. V was pared by 3 bases and J by 3 bases, with 11 bases of the junction left unmatched. Germline loops: CDR1 SGDLS, CDR2 YYNGEE. The CDR3 covers 18 residues.